This T cell receptor (beta chain) was observed in a study of OX40 agonist ivuxolimab in advanced cancers. Some clones are missing from TCRdb's copy, which holds only in-frame ones; the method was immunoSEQ multiplex PCR. The sample consists of 69,000 or so clones, 85% of them appearing once. V was shortened by 6 bases and J by 7 bases, with 7 bases between the two germline ends. The CDR3 has 12 amino acids. Per the germline V gene, CDR1 is LNHDA and CDR2 is SQIVND (reference sequence). Sample: CD4+ or CD8+ T cells sorted from blood, taken in a trial of the OX40 agonist ivuxolimab. The chain combines TRBV19 with TRBJ1-6; D call uncertain. The sequence derives from an adult with an advanced solid tumor such as melanoma, head and neck, liver or kidney cancer. The CDR3 protein is CASSLWNSPLHF. The DNA for the CDR3 is TGTGCCAGTAGCCTTTGGAATTCACCCCTCCACTTT.